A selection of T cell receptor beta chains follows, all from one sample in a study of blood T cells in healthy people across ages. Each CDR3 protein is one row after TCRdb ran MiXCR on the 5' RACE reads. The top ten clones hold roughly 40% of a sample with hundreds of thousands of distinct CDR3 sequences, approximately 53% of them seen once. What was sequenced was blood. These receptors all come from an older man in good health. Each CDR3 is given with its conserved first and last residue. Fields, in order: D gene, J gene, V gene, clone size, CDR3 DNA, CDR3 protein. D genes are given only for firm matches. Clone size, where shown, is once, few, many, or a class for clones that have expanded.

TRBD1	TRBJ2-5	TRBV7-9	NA	TGTGCCAGCAGACGGGACAGTCGTAAGGCCGTGTCCCAAGAGACCCAGTACTTC	CASRRDSRKAVSQETQYF
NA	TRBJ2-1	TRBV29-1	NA	TGCAGCTCGCCCTCAGGGGCCAGTTACAATGAGCAGTTCTTC	CSSPSGASYNEQFF
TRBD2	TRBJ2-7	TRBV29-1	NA	TGCAGCGTCCTGGGACTAGCGGGAGAAGTCCACGAGCAGTACTTC	CSVLGLAGEVHEQYF
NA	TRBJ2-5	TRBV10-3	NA	TGTGCCATCAGTGAGTCGAATAGGAGAGGGGAGACCCAGTACTTC	CAISESNRRGETQYF
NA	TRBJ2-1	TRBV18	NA	TGTGCCAGCTCACCACGGGCGCAGGAGTACAATGAGCAGTTCTTC	CASSPRAQEYNEQFF
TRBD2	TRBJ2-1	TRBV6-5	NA	TGTGCCAGCAGTCCGTCCGGGACTAGCGTCCATGAGCAGTTCTTC	CASSPSGTSVHEQFF
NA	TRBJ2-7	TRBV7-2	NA	TGTGCCAGCAGCTCGCCCTTGGGCACCTACGAGCAGTACTTC	CASSSPLGTYEQYF
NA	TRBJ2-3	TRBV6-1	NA	TGTGCCGGGGAAGAAGACTCTTATACGCAGTATTTT	CAGEEDSYTQYF
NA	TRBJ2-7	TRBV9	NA	TGTGCCAGCAGCGTAGTAGGCAGCTCCTACGAGCAGTACTTC	CASSVVGSSYEQYF
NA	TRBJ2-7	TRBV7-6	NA	TGTGCCAGCAGCCTACAGCTCCGGGACGAGCAGTACTTC	CASSLQLRDEQYF
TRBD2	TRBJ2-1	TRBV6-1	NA	TGTGCCAGCAGCCTATTGGCGGGGACTAGCGGGGGGGGTGAGCAGTTCTTC	CASSLLAGTSGGGEQFF
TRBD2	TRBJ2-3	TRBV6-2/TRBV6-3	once	TGTGCCAGCAGTCACGGACTAGCGGTGGGCACAGATACGCAGTATTTT	CASSHGLAVGTDTQYF
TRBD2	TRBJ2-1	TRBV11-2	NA	TGTGCCAGCAGCTTACTAGCGGGAGTGGGCTACAATGAGCAGTTCTTC	CASSLLAGVGYNEQFF
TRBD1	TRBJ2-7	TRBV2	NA	TGTGCCAGCAGTGGAGGACAGGGGGGGACCTACGAGCAGTACTTC	CASSGGQGGTYEQYF
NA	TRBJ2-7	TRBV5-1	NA	TGCGCCAGCAGCCCGGTAGCGGCAAGCTACGAGCAGTACTTC	CASSPVAASYEQYF
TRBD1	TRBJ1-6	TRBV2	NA	TGTGCCAGCAGTGAACAGACAGGGGGTAGTTCACCCCTCCACTTT	CASSEQTGGSSPLHF
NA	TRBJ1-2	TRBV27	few	TGTGCCAGCAGTTCAGGGATGTACTATGGCTACACCTTC	CASSSGMYYGYTF
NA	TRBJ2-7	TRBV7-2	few	TGTGCCAGCAGCTTAGTCGGCACAAACTCCTACGAGCAGTACTTC	CASSLVGTNSYEQYF
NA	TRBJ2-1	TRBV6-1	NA	TGTGCCAGCAGGGGAGACGGGCCCTACAATGAGCAGTTCTTC	CASRGDGPYNEQFF
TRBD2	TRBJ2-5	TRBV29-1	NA	TGCAGCGTTGCCCCCCTGTCCGGGGGGGCCGAGACCCAGTACTTC	CSVAPLSGGAETQYF
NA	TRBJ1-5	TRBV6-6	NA	TGTGCCAGCAGTCGACCCAGGGAGATTGGCAATCAGCCCCAGCATTTT	CASSRPREIGNQPQHF
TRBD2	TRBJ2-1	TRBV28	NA	TGTGCCAGCATTCTAGCGGGAGGCCCCTACAATGAGCAGTTCTTC	CASILAGGPYNEQFF
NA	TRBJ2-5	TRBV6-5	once	TGTGCCAGCAGCCCCACCAGGGGACTTCATGAGGAGACCCAGTACTTC	CASSPTRGLHEETQYF
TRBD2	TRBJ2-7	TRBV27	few	TGTGCCAGCAGTCCCTTGGGACTAGCGGGAGCCTACGAGCAGTACTTC	CASSPLGLAGAYEQYF
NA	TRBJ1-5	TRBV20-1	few	TGCAGTGCTAGACCCGGGACGGAAAATCAGCCCCAGCATTTT	CSARPGTENQPQHF
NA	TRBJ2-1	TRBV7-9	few	TGTGCCAGCACTTTGACGGGAGTGGGTGAGCAGTTCTTC	CASTLTGVGEQFF
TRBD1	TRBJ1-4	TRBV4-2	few	TGTGCCAGCAGCCAAGGGGGGACAGGGGGCAGTAATGAAAAACTGTTTTTT	CASSQGGTGGSNEKLFF
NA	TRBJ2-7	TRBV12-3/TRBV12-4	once	TGTGCCAGCAGTTTAATGGGAGGAGAGCAGTACTTC	CASSLMGGEQYF